These 2 T cell receptor beta chains share one sample of origin, sequenced in a study of Ad26.COV2.S vaccination and SARS-CoV-2 variants. The treatment was: some 20 received Ad26.COV2.S at low or high dose, single or two shots; roughly 5 received placebo; per-sample allocation not given. Collection of the samples took place on day 63 after the first injection of vaccine or placebo. Using immunoSEQ multiplex PCR, the repertoire was profiled, and TCRdb retains in-frame clones only, with some absent. The top ten hold 2.5% to 3.5% of the sample, which has a few hundred thousand clones, approximately 90% seen once. The sequenced sample was peripheral blood, obtained in a trial of Ad26.COV2.S vaccine versus placebo. Receptors were obtained from a person between 18 and 65 years old who received the Ad26.COV2.S COVID-19 vaccine or a placebo.

V is TRBV9 and J is TRBJ2-3; the match to TRBD1 covers 7 bases. Trimming cost V 4 bases and J 3 bases; bases outside gene matches: 11. CDR3 size: 16 residues. Germline V gene data show CDR1 as SGDLS and CDR2 as YYNGEE. For the CDR3, the DNA is TGTGCCAGCAGCAGAACAGGGGCCACTCTAACAGATACGCAGTATTTT. Encoded protein: CASSRTGATLTDTQYF.

Notes on this clone: This same CDR3 is encoded by further DNA sequences in the sample. V is TRBV7-6 and J is TRBJ2-3, with TRBD1 as a possible D gene (5 bases). The CDR3 totals 15 residues. V was trimmed by 1 base and J by 1 base, leaving 9 bases between them. The V gene's germline CDR1 is SGHVS and CDR2 FNYEAQ. CDR3 residues: CASSLGVGGTDTQYF. CDR3 in DNA: TGTGCCAGCAGCTTAGGGGTAGGGGGCACAGATACGCAGTATTTT.